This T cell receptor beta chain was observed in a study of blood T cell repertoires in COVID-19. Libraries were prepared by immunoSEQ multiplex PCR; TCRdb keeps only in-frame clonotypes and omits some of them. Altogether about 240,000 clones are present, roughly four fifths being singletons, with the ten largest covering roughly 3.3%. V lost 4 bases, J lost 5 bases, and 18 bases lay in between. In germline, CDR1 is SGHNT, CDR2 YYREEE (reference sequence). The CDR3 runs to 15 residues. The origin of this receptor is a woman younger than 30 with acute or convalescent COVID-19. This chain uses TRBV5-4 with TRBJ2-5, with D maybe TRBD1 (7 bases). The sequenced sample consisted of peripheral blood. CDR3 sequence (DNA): TGTGCCAGCAGCCTCGAGGGCCCAGGGGGGGAGACCCAGTACTTC. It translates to CASSLEGPGGETQYF.